The source of this T cell receptor beta chain is a study of blood T cell repertoires in COVID-19 (dated by TCRdb to between 2020 and 2021). Background on the whole study: Collaborator samples came from the United States, Italy and Spain and covered acute and convalescent phases of COVID-19. The material from the prospective study consisted of cDNA or gDNA derived from T cells, B-cell-depleted T cells, or PBMCs. The dataset comprised deeply sampled blood TCRbeta repertoires from subjects exposed to, actively infected with, or recovered from COVID-19. A freely available public database, intended as a resource for researchers studying the immune response to SARS-CoV-2, is where the repertoires were released. Samples were obtained from the ongoing ImmuneRACE study (first 160 participants) and from 1,254 subjects provided by 6 global collaborators. Sample metadata almost always included a de-identified subject ID, COVID-19 status, age in years and sex. Where available, HLA class I and class II types were obtained from metadata supplied by the sample provider rather than from assay-based typing.

Summary of the overall study and its limitations: Clinical and demographic metadata were provided uncurated, with the amount varying by source and participant.

Enrolling through a virtual design, the prospective study's participants ranged in age from roughly 18 to 89 years and lived across around 25 United States geographic areas. Cohort assignment in the prospective study relied on participant-reported clinical history from a screening survey and a study questionnaire. In the prospective study, mobile phlebotomists collected whole blood, serum and a nasopharyngeal or oropharyngeal swab from each participant. Over a roughly two-month period, participants in the prospective study had the option of providing additional blood draws and questionnaires. Before DNA extraction, prospective study blood samples were shipped either frozen or at room temperature. As concerns this clone: There is no known antigen for this receptor. Per-nucleotide qualities are absent, and no much larger clonotype sits a single base away.

The immunoSEQ Assay, a bias-controlled multiplex PCR, was used to amplify TCRbeta CDR3 regions from genomic DNA. Per the source publication's procedure: The number of nucleated cells in each sample was estimated by amplification of reference gene primers within the assay. Sequence reads were collapsed and filtered to measure the absolute abundance of every unique TCRbeta CDR3 rearrangement. For each sample, productive Simpson clonality was calculated by taking the square root of Simpson's diversity index across productive rearrangements. TCRdb stores this immuneACCESS table with in-frame sequences only. Part of the clones is absent; in the studies checked, under half of the shortfall reflects unresolved V genes, and no reason is known for the rest. V and J calls and clone size come straight from that table; D and trimming were deduced from the DNA. The sample table lists about 260,000 clones, about 86% of them with a count of one. The ten largest clones represent approximately 4.5% of the sample.

The CDR3 numbers 12 residues from cysteine through phenylalanine. Here the CDR3 DNA is all that survives: 36 bases in frame from base 1. V is pared back by 6 bases and J by 2 bases, with 6 bases lying between the germline termini. From the germline V gene, CDR1 is MDHEN and CDR2 is SYDVKM. The receptor comes from a man aged 25 to 40 with acute COVID-19. The sequenced sample was PBMCs or T cells enriched from blood (not recorded which). Recombination connected TRBV28 to TRBJ2-3; the D gene lacks a confident call. The bases read TGTGCCAGCAGCCAATTCACAGATACGCAGTATTTT. Translated, this gives CASSQFTDTQYF.